This passage covers 2 T cell receptor beta chains from one sample sequenced in a study of blood T cells in healthy people across ages (dated by TCRdb to the mid-2010s). Libraries were prepared through 5' RACE. The sample was run on an Illumina HiSeq 2500. A second PCR of roughly 6 to 12 cycles was run with a J-beta primer mix and a sample-barcoded 5' primer. In TCRdb, the public reads were trimmed at Q25 with fastp and aligned with MiXCR, with productive beta chains retained. Each entry is one CDR3 protein sequence, shown with its most common DNA and genes. This sample comprises 730,000 or so distinct CDR3 sequences, roughly 45% of them detected only once. The ten largest clones add up to about 20% of the sample. Sequencing used blood. Every receptor here comes from an older woman in good health.

This clonotype has just a few counts. This chain links TRBV5-1 with TRBJ2-2, with 7 bases lining up with TRBD1. V lost 4 bases to trimming and J lost 7 bases; unmatched junction nucleotides: 10. CDR1 and CDR2 (germline): SGHRS, YFSETQ. This CDR3 contains 15 residues. The CDR3 region is CASSPLQGRFGELFF. The CDR3 nucleotides are TGCGCCAGCAGCCCACTACAGGGGCGGTTCGGGGAGCTGTTTTTT. The full variable domain, rest sourced from reference TRBV5-1 and TRBJ2-2, is KAGVTQTPRYLIKTRGQQVTLSCSPISGHRSVSWYQQTPGQGLQFLFEYFSETQRNKGNFPGRFSGRQFSNSRSEMNVSTLELGDSALYLCASSPLQGRFGELFFGEGSRLTVL.

In this sample, this clonotype turned up a few times. The chain combines TRBV5-1 with TRBJ2-3; 9 nucleotides agree with TRBD1. This CDR3 contains 16 residues. The V and J ends lost 2 bases and 1 base, in that order; junction bases with no gene match: 5. Germline-derived CDR1 and CDR2 are SGHRS and YFSETQ. CDR3 sequence (DNA): TGCGCCAGCAGCTTAGAGACAGGGGGAGGCACAGATACGCAGTATTTT. Amino acids: CASSLETGGGTDTQYF.